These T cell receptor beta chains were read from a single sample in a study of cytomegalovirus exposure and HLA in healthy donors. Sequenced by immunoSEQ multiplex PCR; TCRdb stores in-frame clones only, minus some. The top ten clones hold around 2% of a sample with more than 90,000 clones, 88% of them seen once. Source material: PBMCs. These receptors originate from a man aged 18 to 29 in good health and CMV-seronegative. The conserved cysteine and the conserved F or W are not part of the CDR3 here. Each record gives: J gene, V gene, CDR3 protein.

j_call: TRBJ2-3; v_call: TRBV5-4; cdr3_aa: ASSSLAGGGTDTQY
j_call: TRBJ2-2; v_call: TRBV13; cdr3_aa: ASSTTGGIGELF
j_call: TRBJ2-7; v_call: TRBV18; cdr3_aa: ASSPKTGEEQY
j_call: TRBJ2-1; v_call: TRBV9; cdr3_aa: ASSVGSGGRAGNEQF
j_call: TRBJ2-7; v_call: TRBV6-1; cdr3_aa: ASSWGGPYEQY
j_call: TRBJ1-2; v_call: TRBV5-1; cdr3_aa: ASSLDLQGFYGYT
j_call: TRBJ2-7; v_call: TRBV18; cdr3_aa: ASSYRGDEQY
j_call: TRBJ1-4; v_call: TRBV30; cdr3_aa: AWKGFGQPNEKLF
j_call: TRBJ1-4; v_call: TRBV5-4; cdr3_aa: ASSSTGDATNEKLF
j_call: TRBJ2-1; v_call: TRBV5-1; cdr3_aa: ASTRSTGTGSHNEQF
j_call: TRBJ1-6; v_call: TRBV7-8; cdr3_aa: ASSANSGTGVSPLH
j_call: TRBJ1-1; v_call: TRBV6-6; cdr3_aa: ASSYSGEGTEAF
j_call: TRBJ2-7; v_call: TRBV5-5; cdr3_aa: ASSSRQGSSYEQY
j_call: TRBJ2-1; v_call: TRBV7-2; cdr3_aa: ASSSRVNEQF